A selection of T cell receptor beta chains follows, all from one sample in a study of cytomegalovirus exposure and HLA in healthy donors. TCRdb's copy holds only in-frame clones and misses some; the assay was immunoSEQ multiplex PCR. The data show about 100,000 clones, approximately 64% seen once. The sequenced sample consisted of PBMCs. Receptors were obtained from a human donor in good health. Both conserved end residues are part of each CDR3. D genes are given only for firm matches. Not every row has a clone size; where given, it reads once, few, many or a size class.

>TRBD2|NA|TRBJ2-3|TRBV7-8
CASRLLAGGPSTDTQYF
TGTGCCAGCAGATTACTAGCGGGAGGGCCCTCGACAGATACGCAGTATTTT
>TRBD1|NA|TRBJ1-2|TRBV2
CARTGDYGYTF
TGTGCCAGGACAGGGGACTATGGCTACACCTTC
>TRBD1|few|TRBJ1-5|TRBV28
CASSQTGRAQPQHF
TGTGCCAGCAGTCAGACAGGGCGAGCTCAGCCCCAGCATTTT
>TRBD1|NA|TRBJ2-7|TRBV19
CATRDRGSYEQYF
TGTGCCACCAGAGACAGGGGTAGCTACGAGCAGTACTTC
>NA|medium-sized|TRBJ2-1|TRBV4-1
CASSNREPEQFF
TGCGCCAGCAGCAATCGGGAGCCTGAGCAGTTCTTC
>TRBD2|NA|TRBJ2-1|TRBV9
CASSVVGTSGRNEQFF
TGTGCCAGCAGCGTAGTTGGGACTAGCGGGCGCAATGAGCAGTTCTTC
>TRBD1|NA|TRBJ1-3|TRBV2
CASSHRDRGNTIYF
TGTGCCAGCAGTCACCGGGACAGGGGAAACACCATATATTTT
>TRBD2|NA|TRBJ2-7|TRBV7-9
CASSGRPGRGGPREQYF
TGTGCCAGCAGCGGACGCCCGGGGCGGGGAGGGCCCCGCGAGCAGTACTTC
>NA|once|TRBJ1-5|TRBV28
CASSSGYQPQHF
TGTGCCAGCAGTTCAGGTTATCAGCCCCAGCATTTT
>TRBD1|NA|TRBJ2-7|TRBV11-3
CASSLRTGAAYEQYF
TGTGCCAGCAGCTTACGGACAGGGGCCGCCTACGAGCAGTACTTC
>TRBD1|NA|TRBJ1-2|TRBV7-2
CASSLGQISRYGYTF
TGTGCCAGCAGCTTGGGACAGATTTCTCGTTATGGCTACACCTTC
>TRBD2|NA|TRBJ2-5|TRBV27
CASSLSRTSLETQYF
TGTGCCAGCAGTTTATCTCGGACTAGCTTAGAGACCCAGTACTTC
>TRBD2|NA|TRBJ2-1|TRBV5-6
CASSLSGGLTNEQFF
TGTGCCAGCAGCTTGTCGGGAGGCTTAACCAATGAGCAGTTCTTC
>NA|few|TRBJ1-2|TRBV5-6
CASVFRDWGYGYTF
TGTGCCAGCGTATTCAGGGATTGGGGCTATGGCTACACCTTC
>NA|NA|TRBJ2-2|TRBV7-6
CASSLELAPWGELFF
TGTGCCAGCAGCTTAGAATTGGCTCCCTGGGGGGAGCTGTTTTTT
>NA|NA|TRBJ2-2|TRBV6-5
CASRGVSRTGELFF
TGTGCCAGCAGAGGGGTGTCCCGAACCGGGGAGCTGTTTTTT
>TRBD2|NA|TRBJ2-1|TRBV29-1
CSVVFSGRALYNEQFF
TGCAGCGTTGTTTTTAGCGGGAGGGCCTTGTACAATGAGCAGTTCTTC